This paragraph covers one T cell receptor beta chain sequence. CDR1 and CDR2 (germline): MNHEY, SVGAGI. V gave up 7 bases and J gave up 3 bases; unmatched junction bases: 6. CDR3 length: 14 residues. This sample is drawn from a study of T cells in narcolepsy. Libraries were prepared by immunoSEQ multiplex PCR; TCRdb keeps only in-frame clonotypes and omits some of them. The table has about 32,000 clones, roughly 87% seen once. This clonotype was sampled from a human donor with narcolepsy. The specimen was CD45RA- memory CD4+ T cells from PBMCs. The chain links TRBV6-5 to TRBJ2-3; TRBD2 aligns across 8 bases. The CDR3 is CASKRGGRTDTQYF. CDR3 in DNA: TGTGCCAGCAAACGGGGCGGGAGGACAGATACGCAGTATTTT.